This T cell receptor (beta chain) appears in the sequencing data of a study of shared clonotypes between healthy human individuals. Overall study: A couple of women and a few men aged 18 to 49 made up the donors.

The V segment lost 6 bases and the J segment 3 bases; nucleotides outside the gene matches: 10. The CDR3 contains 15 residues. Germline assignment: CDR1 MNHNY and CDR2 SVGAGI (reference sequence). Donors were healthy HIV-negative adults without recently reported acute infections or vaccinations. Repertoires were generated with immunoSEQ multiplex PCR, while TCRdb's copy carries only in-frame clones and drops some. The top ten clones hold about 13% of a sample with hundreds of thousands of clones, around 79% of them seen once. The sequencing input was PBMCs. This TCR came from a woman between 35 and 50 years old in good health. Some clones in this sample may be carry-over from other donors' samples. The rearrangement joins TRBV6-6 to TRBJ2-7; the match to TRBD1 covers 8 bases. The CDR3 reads CASRPAGTGNYEQYF. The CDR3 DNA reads TGTGCCAGCAGACCAGCCGGGACAGGAAACTACGAGCAGTACTTC.